Listed below are T cell receptor beta chains from one sample, sequenced in a study of spatial heterogeneity in lung cancer. TCRdb re-analysed the 5' RACE reads in MiXCR, keeping a single row per CDR3 protein. The sample contains roughly 28,000 distinct CDR3 sequences, 8.4% of which appear only once. Sequences were derived from PBMCs, sampled at surgery. These receptors were taken from a female donor with early-stage non-small cell lung cancer. CDR3s include the opening cysteine and the closing phenylalanine or tryptophan. The D gene is left open where the match is weak. Not all rows give a size; the values are once, few, many and, for expanded clones, a class.

D	size	V	J	CDR3	DNA
TRBD2	few	TRBV15	TRBJ2-1	CATSRDTGTSIYNEQFF	TGTGCCACCAGCAGAGACACCGGGACTAGCATATACAATGAGCAGTTCTTC
NA	NA	TRBV20-1	TRBJ2-7	CSAAAGGVSYEQYF	TGCAGTGCGGCGGCGGGCGGGGTCTCCTACGAGCAGTACTTC
NA	many	TRBV12-3/TRBV12-4	TRBJ1-5	CASSWVNQPQHF	TGTGCCAGCAGTTGGGTAAATCAGCCCCAGCATTTT
NA	many	TRBV10-2	TRBJ2-1	CASSESSGSYNEQFF	TGCGCCAGCAGTGAGTCGAGCGGCTCTTACAATGAGCAGTTCTTC
TRBD1	NA	TRBV12-5	TRBJ1-5	CASGGRQGRDQPQHF	TGTGCTAGTGGTGGCAGACAGGGTAGGGATCAACCCCAGCATTTT
NA	many	TRBV27	TRBJ1-2	CASSLRGSGGYTF	TGTGCCAGCAGTTTAAGGGGATCGGGTGGCTACACCTTC
NA	few	TRBV5-1	TRBJ1-1	CASSPTSGGTEAFF	TGCGCCAGCAGCCCTACATCCGGGGGCACTGAAGCTTTCTTT
TRBD2	many	TRBV10-2	TRBJ2-1	CASRSSGNYNEQFF	TGCGCCAGCAGGTCTAGCGGGAACTACAATGAGCAGTTCTTC
TRBD1	many	TRBV5-4	TRBJ2-3	CASSLDRGHTDTQYF	TGTGCCAGCAGCTTGGACAGGGGCCACACAGATACGCAGTATTTT
NA	few	TRBV20-1	TRBJ1-5	CSARDTEVSNQPQHF	TGCAGTGCTAGAGATACGGAGGTGAGCAATCAGCCCCAGCATTTT
NA	many	TRBV20-1	TRBJ2-3	CSARDLTVTGDTQYF	TGCAGTGCTAGAGATCTCACGGTGACAGGAGATACGCAGTATTTT
TRBD2	many	TRBV6-2/TRBV6-3	TRBJ2-1	CASTSGRSYNEQFF	TGTGCCAGCACTAGCGGGAGGTCCTACAATGAGCAGTTCTTC
NA	few	TRBV20-1	TRBJ2-2	CSARWAGTNTGELFF	TGCAGTGCTAGATGGGCGGGTACGAACACCGGGGAGCTGTTTTTT
TRBD2	few	TRBV24-1	TRBJ2-7	CATGELAGGTYEQYF	TGTGCCACCGGCGAACTAGCGGGAGGCACCTACGAGCAGTACTTC
TRBD2	many	TRBV7-9	TRBJ2-1	CASGVTEQFF	TGTGCAAGCGGGGTGACTGAGCAGTTCTTC
TRBD2	many	TRBV29-1	TRBJ2-3	CSVIAGWADTQYF	TGCAGCGTCATAGCGGGATGGGCAGATACGCAGTATTTT
NA	few	TRBV27	TRBJ2-3	CASSYPGDTQYF	TGTGCCAGCAGCTACCCTGGAGATACGCAGTATTTT
NA	few	TRBV28	TRBJ2-5	CASRGSSLDQETQYF	TGTGCCAGCCGAGGGTCTAGCCTGGACCAAGAGACCCAGTACTTC
NA	NA	TRBV7-2	TRBJ1-2	CASSLDGQAVGGYGYTF	TGTGCCAGCAGCTTAGACGGGCAGGCGGTAGGAGGTTATGGCTACACCTTC
NA	many	TRBV25-1	TRBJ2-2	CASSENVGPINTGELFF	TGTGCCAGCAGTGAAAATGTGGGACCGATTAACACCGGGGAGCTGTTTTTT
NA	many	TRBV6-1	TRBJ1-5	CASSERMNQPQHF	TGTGCCAGCAGTGAGCGGATGAATCAGCCCCAGCATTTT
TRBD1	many	TRBV4-2	TRBJ2-2	CASRQQGAGRTGELFF	TGTGCCAGCAGGCAGCAGGGGGCAGGTCGCACCGGGGAGCTGTTTTTT
TRBD2	NA	TRBV20-1	TRBJ2-2	CSARLAGATGELFF	TGCAGTGCTAGACTAGCGGGAGCCACCGGGGAGCTGTTTTTT
TRBD2	few	TRBV11-2	TRBJ2-1	CASSPGLAVSSYNEQFF	TGTGCCAGCAGCCCTGGACTAGCGGTAAGCTCCTACAATGAGCAGTTCTTC
NA	many	TRBV6-5	TRBJ1-1	CASSYVVNTEAFF	TGTGCCAGCAGTTACGTAGTGAACACTGAAGCTTTCTTT
TRBD1	few	TRBV28	TRBJ2-7	CASSLPGQGTYEQYF	TGTGCCAGCAGTTTGCCCGGACAGGGGACCTACGAGCAGTACTTC
TRBD1	many	TRBV29-1	TRBJ1-2	CSALFSPGQGSYGYTF	TGCAGCGCCCTATTTTCCCCGGGACAGGGCAGTTACGGCTACACCTTC
NA	many	TRBV19	TRBJ2-1	CASSIGSGAIDEQFF	TGTGCCAGTAGTATAGGATCGGGGGCCATCGATGAGCAGTTCTTC
NA	many	TRBV11-2	TRBJ2-3	CASSRDESTDTQYF	TGTGCCAGCAGCAGGGACGAGAGCACAGATACGCAGTATTTT
TRBD2	few	TRBV11-1	TRBJ2-1	CASRSSGSLNNEQFF	TGTGCCAGCAGGTCTAGCGGGAGCCTGAACAATGAGCAGTTCTTC
NA	many	TRBV5-1	TRBJ2-5	CASSLATPGQETQYF	TGCGCCAGCAGCTTGGCCACCCCCGGCCAAGAGACCCAGTACTTC
TRBD2	many	TRBV28	TRBJ2-1	CASSRDLAGAYNEQFF	TGTGCCAGCAGCCGAGATCTAGCGGGAGCGTACAATGAGCAGTTCTTC
NA	once	TRBV4-2	TRBJ1-2	CASSPMRPTYGCTF	TGTGCCAGCAGCCCCATGAGACCGACCTATGGCTGCACCTTC
TRBD2	NA	TRBV2	TRBJ2-1	CASRDGGLASNEQFF	TGTGCCAGCAGAGACGGAGGACTAGCGAGTAATGAGCAGTTCTTC
TRBD1	many	TRBV27	TRBJ1-5	CASSDRVSNQPQHF	TGTGCCAGCAGTGACAGGGTCAGCAATCAGCCCCAGCATTTT
NA	medium-sized	TRBV7-9	TRBJ1-2	CATQNKHEGYTF	TGTGCCACCCAAAACAAACACGAAGGCTACACCTTC
NA	few	TRBV7-9	TRBJ2-1	CASSFVNEQFF	TGTGCCAGCAGCTTCGTCAATGAGCAGTTCTTC
NA	NA	TRBV20-1	TRBJ2-2	CSARDPDDRFGELFF	TGCAGTGCTAGAGATCCCGACGACAGGTTCGGGGAGCTGTTTTTT
TRBD1	NA	TRBV4-3	TRBJ1-1	CASSLGTGRSTEAFF	TGCGCCAGCAGCCTTGGGACAGGGAGAAGCACTGAAGCTTTCTTT
NA	many	TRBV28	TRBJ1-5	CASSLISFSNSNQPQHF	TGTGCCAGCAGTTTAATCAGCTTTAGTAATAGCAATCAGCCCCAGCATTTT
NA	many	TRBV6-2/TRBV6-3	TRBJ2-6	CASRGTGPAAGANVLTF	TGTGCCAGCAGGGGCACGGGACCCGCGGCCGGGGCCAACGTCCTGACTTTC
TRBD2	many	TRBV7-2	TRBJ2-1	CASSSGLRNEQFF	TGTGCCAGCAGCTCGGGACTACGCAATGAGCAGTTCTTC
NA	NA	TRBV4-1	TRBJ2-6	CASSQANFGFGANVLTF	TGCGCCAGCAGCCAAGCCAATTTCGGTTTTGGGGCCAACGTCCTGACTTTC
NA	medium-sized	TRBV5-1	TRBJ2-7	CASSFVPGINEQYF	TGCGCCAGCAGCTTTGTCCCAGGGATCAACGAGCAGTACTTC
TRBD2	few	TRBV11-2	TRBJ2-1	CVSRHTSGRAYEQFF	TGTGTCAGCAGACATACTAGCGGGAGGGCCTATGAGCAGTTCTTC
NA	many	TRBV7-2	TRBJ1-2	CASSRDVNYGYTF	TGTGCCAGCAGCCGAGACGTAAACTATGGCTACACCTTC
NA	many	TRBV28	TRBJ1-1	CASSLGGPANTEAFF	TGTGCCAGCAGTTTAGGAGGGCCGGCGAACACTGAAGCTTTCTTT